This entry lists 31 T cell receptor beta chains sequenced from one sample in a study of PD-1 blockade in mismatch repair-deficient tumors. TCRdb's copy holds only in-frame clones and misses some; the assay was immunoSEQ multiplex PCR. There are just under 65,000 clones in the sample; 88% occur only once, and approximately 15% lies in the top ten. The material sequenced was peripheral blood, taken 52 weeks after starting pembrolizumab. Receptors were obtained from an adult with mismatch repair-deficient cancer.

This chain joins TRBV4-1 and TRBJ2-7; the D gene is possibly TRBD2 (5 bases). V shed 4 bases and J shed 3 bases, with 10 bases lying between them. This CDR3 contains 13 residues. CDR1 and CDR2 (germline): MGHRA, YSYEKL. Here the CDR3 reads CASSRAGLYEQYF. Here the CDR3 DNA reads TGCGCCAGCAGCCGGGCAGGACTCTACGAGCAGTACTTC.

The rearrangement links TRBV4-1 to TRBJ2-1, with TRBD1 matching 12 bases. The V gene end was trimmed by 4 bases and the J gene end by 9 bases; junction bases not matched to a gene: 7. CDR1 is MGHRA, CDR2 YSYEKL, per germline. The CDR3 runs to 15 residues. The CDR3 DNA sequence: TGCGCCAGCAGCCTCCCGGGACAGGGGGCGCGTGAGCAGTTCTTC. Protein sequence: CASSLPGQGAREQFF.

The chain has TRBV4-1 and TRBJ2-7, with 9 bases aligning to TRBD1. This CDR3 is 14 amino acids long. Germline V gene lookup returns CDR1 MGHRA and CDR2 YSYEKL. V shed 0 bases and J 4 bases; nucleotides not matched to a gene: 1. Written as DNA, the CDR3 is TGCGCCAGCAGCCAAGATGACAGGGGGTACGAGCAGTACTTC. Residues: CASSQDDRGYEQYF.

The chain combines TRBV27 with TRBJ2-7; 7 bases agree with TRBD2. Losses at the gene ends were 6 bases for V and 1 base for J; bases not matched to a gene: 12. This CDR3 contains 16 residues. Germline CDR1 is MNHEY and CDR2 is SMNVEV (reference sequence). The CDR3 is CASSGLGGSDSYEQYF. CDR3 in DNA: TGTGCCAGCAGCGGTCTCGGCGGGAGTGATTCCTACGAGCAGTACTTC.

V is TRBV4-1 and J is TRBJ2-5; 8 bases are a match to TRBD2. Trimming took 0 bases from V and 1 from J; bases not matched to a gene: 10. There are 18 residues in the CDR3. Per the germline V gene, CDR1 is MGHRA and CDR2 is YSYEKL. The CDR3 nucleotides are TGCGCCAGCAGCCAAGATCGGCTAGCGGGTTCAGGCCAAGAGACCCAGTACTTC. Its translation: CASSQDRLAGSGQETQYF.

CDR3 protein: CASSYSRTGPSGYTF. CDR3 nucleotide sequence: TGTGCCAGCAGTTACTCCCGGACAGGGCCAAGTGGCTACACCTTC. V usage is TRBV6-5 and J usage is TRBJ1-2; TRBD1 aligns across 8 bases. This CDR3 comprises 15 residues. Germline V gives CDR1 MNHEY, CDR2 SVGAGI. V lost 0 bases, J lost 7 bases, and 7 bases stayed unmatched.

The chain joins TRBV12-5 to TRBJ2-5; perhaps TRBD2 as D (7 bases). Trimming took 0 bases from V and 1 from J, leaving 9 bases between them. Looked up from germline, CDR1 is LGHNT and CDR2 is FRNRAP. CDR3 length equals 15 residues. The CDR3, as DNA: TGTGCTAGTGGTTTGGTAGGGGGGGGCCAAGAGACCCAGTACTTC. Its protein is CASGLVGGGQETQYF. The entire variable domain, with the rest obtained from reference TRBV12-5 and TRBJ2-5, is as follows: DARVTQTPRHKVTEMGQEVTMRCQPILGHNTVFWYRQTMMQGLELLAYFRNRAPLDDSGMPKDRFSAEMPDATLATLKIQPSEPRDSAVYFCASGLVGGGQETQYFGPGTRLLVL.

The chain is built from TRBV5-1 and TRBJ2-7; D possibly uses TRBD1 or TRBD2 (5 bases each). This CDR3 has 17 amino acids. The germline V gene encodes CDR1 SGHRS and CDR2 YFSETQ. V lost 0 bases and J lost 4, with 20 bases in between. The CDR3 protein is CASSLASGPGSGYEQYF. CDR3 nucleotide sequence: TGCGCCAGCAGCTTGGCCTCGGGGCCAGGGAGTGGGTACGAGCAGTACTTC.

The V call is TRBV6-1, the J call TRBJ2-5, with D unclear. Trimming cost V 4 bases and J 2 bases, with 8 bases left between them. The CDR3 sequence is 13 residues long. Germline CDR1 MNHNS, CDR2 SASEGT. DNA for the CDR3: TGTGCCAGCAGTGGCGGACGACAAGAGACCCAGTACTTC. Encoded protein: CASSGGRQETQYF.

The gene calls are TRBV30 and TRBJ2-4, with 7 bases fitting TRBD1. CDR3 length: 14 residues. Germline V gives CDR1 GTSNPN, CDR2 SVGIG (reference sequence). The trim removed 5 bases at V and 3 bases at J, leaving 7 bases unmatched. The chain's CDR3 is CAWDTGVGKNIQYF. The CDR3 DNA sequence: TGTGCCTGGGACACAGGGGTAGGCAAAAACATTCAGTACTTC.

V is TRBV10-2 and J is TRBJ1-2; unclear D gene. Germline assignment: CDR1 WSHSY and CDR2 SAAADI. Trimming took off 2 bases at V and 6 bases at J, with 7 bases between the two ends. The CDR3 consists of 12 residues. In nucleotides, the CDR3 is TGCGCCAGCAGTGAGGCCTCTCATGGCTACACCTTC. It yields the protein CASSEASHGYTF.

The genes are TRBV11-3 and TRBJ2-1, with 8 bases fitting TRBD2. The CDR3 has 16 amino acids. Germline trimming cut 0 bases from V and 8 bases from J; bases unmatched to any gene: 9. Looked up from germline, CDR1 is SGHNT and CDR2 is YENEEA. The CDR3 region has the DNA TGTGCCAGCAGCTTAGATTCGACTAGCGAGTCGCATGAGCAGTTCTTC. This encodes CASSLDSTSESHEQFF.

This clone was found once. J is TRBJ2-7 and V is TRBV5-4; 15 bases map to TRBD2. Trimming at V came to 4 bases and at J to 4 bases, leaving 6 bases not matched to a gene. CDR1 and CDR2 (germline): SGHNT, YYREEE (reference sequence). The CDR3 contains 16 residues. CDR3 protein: CASSRGLAGGTYEQYF. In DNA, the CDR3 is TGTGCCAGCAGCCGCGGACTAGCGGGAGGGACTTACGAGCAGTACTTC. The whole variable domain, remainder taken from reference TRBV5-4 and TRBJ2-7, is ETGVTQSPTHLIKTRGQQVTLRCSSQSGHNTVSWYQQALGQGPQFIFQYYREEENGRGNFPPRFSGLQFPNYSSELNVNALELDDSALYLCASSRGLAGGTYEQYFGPGTRLTVT.

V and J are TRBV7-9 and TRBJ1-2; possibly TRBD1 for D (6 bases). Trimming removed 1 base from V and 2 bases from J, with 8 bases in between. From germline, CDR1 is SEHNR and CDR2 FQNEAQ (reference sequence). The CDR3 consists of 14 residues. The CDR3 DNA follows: TGTGCCAGCAGCTTAGACAGGGCCAACTATGGCTACACCTTC. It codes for CASSLDRANYGYTF. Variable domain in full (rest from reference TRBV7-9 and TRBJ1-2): DTGVSQNPRHKITKRGQNVTFRCDPISEHNRLYWYRQTLGQGPEFLTYFQNEAQLEKSRLLSDRFSAERPKGSFSTLEIQRTEQGDSAMYLCASSLDRANYGYTFGSGTRLTVV.

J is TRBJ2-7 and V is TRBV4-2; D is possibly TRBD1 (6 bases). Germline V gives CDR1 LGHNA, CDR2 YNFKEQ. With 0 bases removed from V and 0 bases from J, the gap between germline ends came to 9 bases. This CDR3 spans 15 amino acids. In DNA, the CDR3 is TGTGCCAGCAGCCAAGAACAGGGTAGCTCCTACGAGCAGTACTTC. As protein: CASSQEQGSSYEQYF.

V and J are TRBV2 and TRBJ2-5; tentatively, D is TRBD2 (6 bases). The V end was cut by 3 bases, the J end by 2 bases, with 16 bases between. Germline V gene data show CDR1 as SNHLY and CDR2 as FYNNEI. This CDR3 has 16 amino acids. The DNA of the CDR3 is TGTGCCAGCAGTGAGGTTAGCGGAGAGGCTCAAGAGACCCAGTACTTC. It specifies CASSEVSGEAQETQYF.

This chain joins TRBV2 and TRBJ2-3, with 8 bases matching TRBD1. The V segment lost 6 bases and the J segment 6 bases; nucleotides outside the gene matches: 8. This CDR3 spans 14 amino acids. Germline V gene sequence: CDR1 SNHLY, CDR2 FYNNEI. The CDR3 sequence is CASSRQGLEDTQYF. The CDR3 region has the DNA TGTGCCAGCAGCAGACAGGGGTTGGAGGATACGCAGTATTTT.

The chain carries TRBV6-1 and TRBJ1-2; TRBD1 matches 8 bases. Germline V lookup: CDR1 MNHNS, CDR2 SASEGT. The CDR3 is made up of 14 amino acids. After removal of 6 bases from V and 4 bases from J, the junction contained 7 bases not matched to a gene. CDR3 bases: TGTGCCAGCAGAGGACAGGGTGCCATCTATGGCTACACCTTC. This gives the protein CASRGQGAIYGYTF.

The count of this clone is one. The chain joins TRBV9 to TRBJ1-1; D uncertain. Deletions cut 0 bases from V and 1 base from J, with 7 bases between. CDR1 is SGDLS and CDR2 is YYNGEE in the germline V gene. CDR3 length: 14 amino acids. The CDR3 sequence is CASSVAQTNTEAFF. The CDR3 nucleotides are TGTGCCAGCAGCGTAGCACAGACGAACACTGAAGCTTTCTTT.

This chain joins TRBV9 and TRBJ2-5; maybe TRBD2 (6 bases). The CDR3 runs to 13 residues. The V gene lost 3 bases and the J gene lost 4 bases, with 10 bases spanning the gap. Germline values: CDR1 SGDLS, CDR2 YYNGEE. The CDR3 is CASSEGGIETQYF. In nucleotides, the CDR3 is TGTGCCAGCAGCGAGGGCGGGATAGAGACCCAGTACTTC.

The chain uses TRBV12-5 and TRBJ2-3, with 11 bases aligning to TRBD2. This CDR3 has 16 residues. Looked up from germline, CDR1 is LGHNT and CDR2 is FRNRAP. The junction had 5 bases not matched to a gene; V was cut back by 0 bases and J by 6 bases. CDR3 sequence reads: CASGLVLAGESDTQYF. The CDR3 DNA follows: TGTGCTAGTGGTTTGGTACTAGCGGGAGAGTCGGATACGCAGTATTTT.

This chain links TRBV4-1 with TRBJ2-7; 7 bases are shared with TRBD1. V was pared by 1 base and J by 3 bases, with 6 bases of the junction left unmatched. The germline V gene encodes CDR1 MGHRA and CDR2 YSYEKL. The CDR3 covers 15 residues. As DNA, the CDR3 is TGCGCCAGCAGCCAAGCGACGGGACAGCTCTACGAGCAGTACTTC. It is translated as CASSQATGQLYEQYF.

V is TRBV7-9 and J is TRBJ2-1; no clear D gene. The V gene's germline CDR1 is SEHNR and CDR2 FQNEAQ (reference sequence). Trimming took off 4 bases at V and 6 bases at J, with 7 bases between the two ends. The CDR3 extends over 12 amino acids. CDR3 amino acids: CASSSNSNEQFF. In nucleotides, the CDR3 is TGTGCCAGCAGCTCAAACAGCAATGAGCAGTTCTTC.

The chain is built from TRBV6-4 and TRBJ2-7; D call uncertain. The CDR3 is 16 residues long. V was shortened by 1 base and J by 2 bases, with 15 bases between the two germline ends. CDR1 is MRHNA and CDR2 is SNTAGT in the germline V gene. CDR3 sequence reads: CASSDLPYFRTYEQYF. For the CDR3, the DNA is TGTGCCAGCAGTGACTTACCGTATTTCAGGACCTACGAGCAGTACTTC.

The CDR3 DNA is TGTGCCAGCAGCGTAGGCCTAGCGGCTGCCGGGGAGCTGTTTTTT. It codes for CASSVGLAAAGELFF. The chain is built from TRBV9 and TRBJ2-2; 7 bases are a match to TRBD2. The germline CDR1 and CDR2 sequences are SGDLS and YYNGEE. With 0 bases clipped from V and 6 bases from J, the junction kept 5 bases outside the gene matches. This CDR3 is 15 amino acids long. The whole variable domain, filled in from reference TRBV9 and TRBJ2-2, reads DSGVTQTPKHLITATGQRVTLRCSPRSGDLSVYWYQQSLDQGLQFLIQYYNGEERAKGNILERFSAQQFPDLHSELNLSSLELGDSALYFCASSVGLAAAGELFFGEGSRLTVL.

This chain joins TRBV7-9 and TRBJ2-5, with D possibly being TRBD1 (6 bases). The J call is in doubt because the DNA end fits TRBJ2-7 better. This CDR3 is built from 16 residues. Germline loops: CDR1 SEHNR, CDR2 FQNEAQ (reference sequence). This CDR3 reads CASSFVTGLSSYEQYF. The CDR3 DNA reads TGTGCCAGCAGCTTTGTCACAGGGTTGAGCTCCTACGAGCAGTACTTC.

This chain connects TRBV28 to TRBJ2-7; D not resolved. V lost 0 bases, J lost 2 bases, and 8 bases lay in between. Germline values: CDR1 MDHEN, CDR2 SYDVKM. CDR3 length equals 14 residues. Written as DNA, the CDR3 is TGTGCCAGCAGTTTATGGGCTACCACCTACGAGCAGTACTTC. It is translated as CASSLWATTYEQYF.

The CDR3 region is CASSARTIEKLFF. CDR3 DNA sequence: TGTGCCAGCAGTGCCCGGACAATTGAAAAACTGTTTTTT. V and J are TRBV2 and TRBJ1-4; TRBD1 is a possible D gene (5 bases). This CDR3 is built from 13 residues. Trimming pared 4 bases from V and 7 bases from J, leaving 10 bases between. Germline V lookup: CDR1 SNHLY, CDR2 FYNNEI.

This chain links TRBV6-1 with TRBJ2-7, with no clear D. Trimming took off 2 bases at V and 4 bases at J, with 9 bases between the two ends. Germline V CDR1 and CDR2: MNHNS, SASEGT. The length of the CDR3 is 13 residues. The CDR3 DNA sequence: TGTGCCAGCAGTGAACAGACGGCTTACGAGCAGTACTTC. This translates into CASSEQTAYEQYF.

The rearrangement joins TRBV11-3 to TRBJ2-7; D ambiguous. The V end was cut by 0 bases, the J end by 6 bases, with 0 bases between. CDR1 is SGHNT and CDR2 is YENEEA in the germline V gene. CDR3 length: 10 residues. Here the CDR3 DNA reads TGTGCCAGCAGCTTAGACGAGCAGTACTTC. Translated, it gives CASSLDEQYF.

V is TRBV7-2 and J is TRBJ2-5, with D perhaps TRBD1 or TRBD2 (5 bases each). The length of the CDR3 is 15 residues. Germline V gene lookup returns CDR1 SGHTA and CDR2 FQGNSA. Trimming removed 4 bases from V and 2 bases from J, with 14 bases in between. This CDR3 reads CASSSLRWGQETQYF. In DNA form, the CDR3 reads TGTGCCAGCAGCTCACTTAGGTGGGGGCAAGAGACCCAGTACTTC.